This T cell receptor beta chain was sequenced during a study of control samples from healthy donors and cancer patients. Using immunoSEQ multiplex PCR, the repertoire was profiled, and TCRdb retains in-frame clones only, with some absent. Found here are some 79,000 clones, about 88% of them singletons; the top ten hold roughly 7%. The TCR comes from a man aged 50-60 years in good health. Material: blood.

CDR3 DNA: TGTGCCAGCAGCCAAGGAGATACGCAGTATTTT. Amino acids: CASSQGDTQYF. The V and J genes are TRBV3-1 (or the pseudogene TRBV3-2) and TRBJ2-3; D is ambiguous. The germline gives CDR1 LGHDT, CDR2 YNNKEL (reference sequence). The CDR3 is 11 amino acids. V lost 1 base and J 5 bases, leaving 1 base between the germline ends.